This T cell receptor (beta chain) stems from a study of blood T cell repertoires in COVID-19. The germline CDR1 and CDR2 sequences are SGHTA and FQGNSA. The CDR3 sequence is 15 residues long. The V end was cut by 1 base, the J end by 1 base, with 9 bases between. Original handling: Amplification of reference gene primers was used by the study to estimate nucleated cell counts. Clones were sequenced by immunoSEQ multiplex PCR, and TCRdb holds only the in-frame ones, with some missing. V and J calls and clone size are given by that table; D and trimming were obtained from the DNA. Of around 87,000 clones listed, roughly 79% are singletons.

The receptor's source is a woman at least 80 years old with acute or convalescent COVID-19. The sample consisted of peripheral blood. The J gene is TRBJ2-3, the V gene TRBV7-2; tentatively, D is TRBD1 (6 bases). The chain's CDR3 is CASSLVPGGTDTQYF. In DNA, the CDR3 is TGTGCCAGCAGCTTAGTCCCAGGGGGCACAGATACGCAGTATTTT.